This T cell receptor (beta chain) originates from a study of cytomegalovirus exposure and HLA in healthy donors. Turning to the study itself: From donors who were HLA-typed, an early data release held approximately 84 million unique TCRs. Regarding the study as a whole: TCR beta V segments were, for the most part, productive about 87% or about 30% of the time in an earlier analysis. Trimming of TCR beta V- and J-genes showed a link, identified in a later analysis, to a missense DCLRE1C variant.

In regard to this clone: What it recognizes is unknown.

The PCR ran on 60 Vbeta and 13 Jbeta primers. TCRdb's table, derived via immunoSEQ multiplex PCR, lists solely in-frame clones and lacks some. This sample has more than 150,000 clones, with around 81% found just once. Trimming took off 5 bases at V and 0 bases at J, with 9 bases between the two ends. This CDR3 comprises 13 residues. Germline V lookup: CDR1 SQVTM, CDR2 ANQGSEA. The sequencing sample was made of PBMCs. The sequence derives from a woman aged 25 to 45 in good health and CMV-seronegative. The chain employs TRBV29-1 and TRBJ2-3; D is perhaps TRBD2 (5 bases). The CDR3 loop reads CSVLAPSTDTQYF. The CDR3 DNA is TGCAGCGTTCTAGCTCCTAGCACAGATACGCAGTATTTT.